This T cell receptor (beta chain) comes out of a study of memory CD4+ T cells and cytomegalovirus serostatus (dated by TCRdb to about 2019). Broadly, across the study: The 35 or so healthy Belgian adults in the cohort included 9 who were CMV seropositive and roughly 24 who were CMV seronegative. The study sequenced CD4+ memory TCRbeta repertoires of a Belgian cohort with known cytomegalovirus serostatus to replicate a published TCR-based CMV serostatus classifier. Broad study findings and their caveats: Only CD4+CD45RO+ memory cells were sequenced, in contrast to the original study, in which naive and memory CD4+ and CD8+ populations were covered. For predicting CMV serostatus, the median bootstrapped AUC was 0.95 using the original framework and 0.91 using a US-trained random forest. The results were interpreted as suggesting that the CMV-associated TCR signature is mostly present in the CD4+ memory repertoire. Among the 160 or so previously reported CMV-associated TCRbeta sequences, some 69 showed up in the CD4+ memory repertoires, with each one found in between one and five individuals. A median bootstrapped AUC of about 0.95 with a 95% CI of 0.76-1.00 was achieved on the Belgian cohort by the original-framework classifier.

Single viable CD3+CD4+CD8-CD45RO+ cells were sorted as memory CD4+ T cells on a FACSAria II. CMV serostatus was determined with a Roche Elecsys assay detecting serum IgG against CMV pp150, pp28, p38 and p52. Following thawing, total CD4+ T cells were enriched through positive selection using CD4 magnetic microbeads. Samples originated from another study that specifically interrogated the CD4+ T cell memory repertoire. Peripheral blood mononuclear cells were isolated and cryopreserved according to standard operating procedures, and serum was kept at -80 degrees C. The staining relied on CD3-PerCP (BW264/56), CD4-APC (RPA-T4), CD45RO-PE (UCHT1) and CD8-Pacific Orange (3B5) antibodies, and Sytox blue was used to exclude non-viable cells. Remarks on this clone: The antigen it binds to is not known. Per-base qualities were not stored, and no clone one base away is much larger.

The Quick-DNA Microprep Kit was used to extract genomic DNA from the sorted cells. TCRbeta DNA was amplified with the immunoSEQ hsTCRbeta kit following the manufacturer's protocol. An Illumina MiSeq instrument was used to sequence the TCRbeta libraries. Concerning the study's data processing: Once out-of-frame sequences had been removed, some 2 million distinct TCRbeta sequences were left, which works out to an average of approximately 61,000 per individual. Each individual was scored according to the count of over 150 previously reported CMV-associated TCRbeta sequences and the total productive distinct TCRbeta count. A beta-binomial model was reimplemented in Python, and scikit-learn random forests with default parameters were trained on US cohort data. Classifier performance on the Belgian cohort was summarized as median AUC with percentile confidence intervals over 10,000 bootstrap iterations. TCRdb obtained this table from immuneACCESS and retained in-frame rearrangements with V and J assigned. These tables miss some clones; where compared with another copy, unresolved V genes account for less than half of the shortfall, and the remainder is unexplained. D and trimming come from the DNA, and the V and J calls and clone size come from that table. The sample table holds under 35,000 clones, of which about 76% were seen once. Over 1% of the sample lies in the top ten.

Source material: memory CD4+ T cells from blood. The clonotype comes from an adult in good health and CMV-seronegative.

The DNA is TGTGCCACCGGGGGGGGGCGCGTAGTCTATCAGCCCCAGCATTTT. It encodes CATGGGRVVYQPQHF. The receptor chain draws on TRBV27 and TRBJ1-5, with TRBD1 as a weak D call on 6 bases. V is cut by 10 bases and J by 5 bases, and the space between the germline ends is 21 bases. From its cysteine to its phenylalanine, the CDR3 spans 15 amino acids. Only the CDR3 DNA stays, 45 bases, in frame from base 1. Reading the germline V gene (reference sequence) gives CDR1 MNHEY and CDR2 SMNVEV.